The 18 T cell receptor beta chains given below trace back to one sample, sequenced in a study of blood T cell repertoires in COVID-19. Libraries were prepared by immunoSEQ multiplex PCR; TCRdb keeps only in-frame clonotypes and omits some of them. The sample has roughly 80,000 clones; 80% are singletons. Source material: peripheral blood. The receptors were gathered from a man in his sixties with active or convalescent COVID-19.

J is TRBJ2-2 and V is TRBV5-1, with 12 bases aligning to TRBD2. V dropped 2 bases and J dropped 0; count of bases not matched to a gene: 5. The CDR3 covers 18 residues. Germline V gives CDR1 SGHRS, CDR2 YFSETQ. The CDR3 reads CASSLSLAGGPNTGELFF. CDR3 bases: TGCGCCAGCAGCTTATCACTAGCGGGGGGCCCGAACACCGGGGAGCTGTTTTTT.

The rearrangement uses TRBV30 and TRBJ1-1, with 9 bases matching TRBD1. V gave up 3 bases and J gave up 10 bases; unmatched junction bases: 9. This CDR3 contains 13 residues. In germline, CDR1 is GTSNPN, CDR2 SVGIG (reference sequence). The DNA for the CDR3 is TGTGCCTGGAGCACCCAGGACAGGGGTTCAGCTTTCTTT. It is translated as CAWSTQDRGSAFF. Full variable domain (remainder filled in from reference TRBV30 and TRBJ1-1): SQTIHQWPATLVQPVGSPLSLECTVEGTSNPNLYWYRQAAGRGLQLLFYSVGIGQISSEVPQNLSASRPQDRQFILSSKKLLLSDSGFYLCAWSTQDRGSAFFGQGTRLTVV.

This clone has only a few counts. The genes are TRBV2 and TRBJ2-7, with D unresolved. The CDR3 extends over 13 amino acids. V shed 3 bases and J shed 1 base, with 7 bases lying between them. CDR1 is SNHLY, CDR2 FYNNEI, per germline. CDR3: CASSESRSYEQYF. CDR3 sequence (DNA): TGTGCCAGCAGTGAGAGCCGGTCCTACGAGCAGTACTTC. Filled out from reference TRBV2 and TRBJ2-7, the complete variable domain reads EPEVTQTPSHQVTQMGQEVILRCVPISNHLYFYWYRQILGQKVEFLVSFYNNEISEKSEIFDDQFSVERPDGSNFTLKIRSTKLEDSAMYFCASSESRSYEQYFGPGTRLTVT.

This clone was observed many times. The CDR3 nucleotides are TGCGCCAGCAGCCAAGTATCGGGGGATGGCTACACCTTC. Amino acids: CASSQVSGDGYTF. The chain links TRBV4-1 to TRBJ1-2, with D possibly TRBD1 on 5 matching bases. The germline V gene encodes CDR1 MGHRA and CDR2 YSYEKL. The CDR3 loop spans 13 amino acids. Between the trimmed V and J ends, which lost 1 base and 6 bases, there was a span of 9 bases.

The chain recombines TRBV7-2 with TRBJ2-2; TRBD2 aligns across 11 bases. V trimming: 5 bases; J trimming: 6 bases; junction bases outside the gene matches: 5. Germline V gene sequence: CDR1 SGHTA, CDR2 FQGNSA. The CDR3 runs to 15 residues. This CDR3 is CASSPSGGFPGELFF. The CDR3 nucleotides read TGTGCCAGCAGCCCTAGCGGGGGGTTCCCCGGGGAGCTGTTTTTT. The whole variable domain, filled in from reference TRBV7-2 and TRBJ2-2, reads GAGVSQSPSNKVTEKGKDVELRCDPISGHTALYWYRQSLGQGLEFLIYFQGNSAPDKSGLPSDRFSAERTGGSVSTLTIQRTQQEDSAVYLCASSPSGGFPGELFFGEGSRLTVL.

V and J are TRBV11-2 and TRBJ1-3; 8 positions match TRBD1. J was trimmed by 4 bases and V by 5 bases; bases with no gene match: 4. CDR3 length: 14 residues. The germline CDR1 and CDR2 sequences are SGHAT and FQNNGV. The CDR3 loop is CASSRTGPGNTIYF. The CDR3 coding sequence is TGTGCCAGCAGCCGGACAGGGCCCGGAAACACCATATATTTT.

This sequence joins TRBV30 and TRBJ1-5; 8 bases match TRBD1. The J segment lost 6 bases and the V segment lost 3 bases, leaving 4 bases of the junction unmatched. The CDR3 extends over 13 amino acids. Germline V gene data show CDR1 as GTSNPN and CDR2 as SVGIG (reference sequence). The CDR3 reads CAWRGQAGQPQHF. CDR3 DNA sequence: TGTGCCTGGAGGGGACAGGCAGGTCAGCCCCAGCATTTT.

To note about this clone: One end of the junction is discordant with germline, which a read error may explain. V and J are TRBV6-5 and TRBJ1-1; TRBD1 is a possible D gene (6 bases). CDR3 length: 15 amino acids. Germline CDR1 reads MNHEY; CDR2 reads SVGAGI. The CDR3 sequence: CASSPVPGVNTEAFF. The CDR3, as DNA: TGTGCCAGCAGTCCCGTTCCAGGGGTGAATACTGAAGCTTTCTTT.

This clone was recorded a few times. This rearrangement joins TRBV7-2 to TRBJ2-2, with 10 bases that match TRBD1. V was pared by 4 bases and J by 1 base, with 3 bases of the junction left unmatched. The germline V gene encodes CDR1 SGHTA and CDR2 FQGNSA. CDR3 length: 16 amino acids. The CDR3 reads CASSSRTGGNTGELFF. The CDR3 DNA sequence: TGTGCCAGCAGCTCGAGGACAGGGGGGAACACCGGGGAGCTGTTTTTT.

The chain couples TRBV6-2 or TRBV6-3 to TRBJ2-1; D might be TRBD2 (6 bases). The CDR3 has 19 amino acids. Germline V gene sequence: CDR1 MNHEY, CDR2 SVGEGT. V lost 0 bases and J 0 bases, leaving 18 bases between the germline ends. The CDR3 sequence: CASSYSSYGGRSSYNEQFF. CDR3 nucleotides: TGTGCCAGCAGTTACTCCTCCTACGGGGGTCGGAGCTCCTACAATGAGCAGTTCTTC.

The chain has TRBV3-1 (or the pseudogene TRBV3-2) and TRBJ2-2; TRBD2 might be the D (6 bases). Trimming took off 3 bases at V and 6 bases at J, with 14 bases between the two ends. From germline, CDR1 is LGHDT and CDR2 YNNKEL (reference sequence). The CDR3 loop spans 15 amino acids. The CDR3 DNA reads as TGTGCCAGCAGCCATGGGCGGGGTGCCCCCGGGGAGCTGTTTTTT. Amino acids: CASSHGRGAPGELFF.

V and J are TRBV10-3 and TRBJ2-3; tentatively, D is TRBD2 (5 bases). V was trimmed by 3 bases and J by 2 bases, leaving 6 bases between them. The CDR3 is 13 residues long. Germline CDR1 is ENHRY and CDR2 is SYGVKD. CDR3 amino acids: CAISDGVTDTQYF. The CDR3 region has the DNA TGTGCCATCAGTGACGGGGTCACAGATACGCAGTATTTT.

This chain uses TRBV12-3 or TRBV12-4 with TRBJ2-7; TRBD1 matches 7 bases. Trimming took 4 bases from V and 3 from J; bases not matched to a gene: 3. This CDR3 contains 13 residues. The CDR3 bases are TGTGCCAGCAGTTCTACAGGGGACTACGAGCAGTACTTC. As protein: CASSSTGDYEQYF.

The CDR3 nucleotides are TGTGCCATCAGTCCCGGGACAGCTGGAAACACCATATATTTT. It yields the protein CAISPGTAGNTIYF. The chain has TRBV10-3 and TRBJ1-3, with TRBD1 identical over 7 bases. V gave up 5 bases and J gave up 2 bases; unmatched junction bases: 3. The CDR3 has 14 residues. CDR1 is ENHRY and CDR2 is SYGVKD in the germline V gene.

The chain joins TRBV9 to TRBJ1-6; D perhaps matches TRBD1 (5 bases). Germline values: CDR1 SGDLS, CDR2 YYNGEE. V was cut by 0 bases and J by 0 bases, with 16 bases left in between. The CDR3 extends over 19 amino acids. The CDR3 here is CASSVEPAETVSYNSPLHF. CDR3 DNA sequence: TGTGCCAGCAGCGTAGAGCCAGCCGAGACAGTCTCCTATAATTCACCCCTCCACTTT.

The DNA of the CDR3 is TGTGCCAGCAGCTTAGTAATCCTTACAGGATCCTCCTACGAGCAGTACTTC. Translation gives CASSLVILTGSSYEQYF. The gene calls are TRBV7-8 and TRBJ2-7, with D possibly matching TRBD1 (5 bases). CDR1 and CDR2 from the germline V gene are SGHVS and FQNEAQ. The V end was cut by 1 base, the J end by 0 bases, with 16 bases between. The CDR3 consists of 17 residues. Based on the CDR3 plus reference TRBV7-8 and TRBJ2-7, the full variable domain is GAGVSQSPRYKVAKRGQDVALRCDPISGHVSLFWYQQALGQGPEFLTYFQNEAQLDKSGLPSDRFFAERPEGSVSTLKIQRTQQEDSAVYLCASSLVILTGSSYEQYFGPGTRLTVT.

The chain couples TRBV19 to TRBJ1-5; D is ambiguous. V shed 5 bases and J shed 0 bases, with 8 bases lying between them. Germline CDR1 is LNHDA and CDR2 is SQIVND (reference sequence). This CDR3 has 14 residues. The CDR3 nucleotides read TGTGCCAGTAGTTCGGCAGGTAGCAATCAGCCCCAGCATTTT. It codes for CASSSAGSNQPQHF.

The V call is TRBV7-2, the J call TRBJ1-2; TRBD1 agrees at 7 bases. The CDR3 extends over 13 amino acids. Trimming removed 5 bases from V and 6 bases from J; junction bases left unmatched: 6. CDR1 is SGHTA and CDR2 is FQGNSA in the germline V gene. The CDR3 nucleotides are TGTGCCAGCAGCCCCACAGGGGTCGATGGCTACACCTTC. Residues: CASSPTGVDGYTF.